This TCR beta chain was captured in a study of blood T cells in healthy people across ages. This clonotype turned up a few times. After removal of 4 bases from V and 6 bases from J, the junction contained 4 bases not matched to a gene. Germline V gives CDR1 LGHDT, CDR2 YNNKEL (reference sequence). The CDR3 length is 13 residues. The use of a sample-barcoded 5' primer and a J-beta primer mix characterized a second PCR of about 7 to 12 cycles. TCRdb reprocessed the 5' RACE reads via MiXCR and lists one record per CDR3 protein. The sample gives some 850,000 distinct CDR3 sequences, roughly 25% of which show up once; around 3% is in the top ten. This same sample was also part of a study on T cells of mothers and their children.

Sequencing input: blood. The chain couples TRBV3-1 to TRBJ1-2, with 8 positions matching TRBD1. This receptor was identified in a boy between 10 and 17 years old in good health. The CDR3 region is CASSPTGEHGYTF. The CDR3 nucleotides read TGTGCCAGCAGCCCGACAGGGGAGCATGGCTACACCTTC.